This TCR beta chain was observed in a study of blood T cell dynamics during melanoma immunotherapy. Time point reported: pre-treatment baseline. Prior systemic cancer therapy, immunosuppressant use and other active malignancies excluded patients. Sequencing used immunoSEQ multiplex PCR; TCRdb keeps in-frame clones, though not all of them. In the table there are 15,000 to 20,000 clones, roughly 84% of which are singletons. The CDR3 sequence is 15 residues long. Germline V gene lookup returns CDR1 SGHRS and CDR2 YFSETQ. The V and J ends lost 0 bases and 4 bases respectively, with 13 bases between them. Sequences were derived from blood, sampled from a patient treated with checkpoint blockade. This receptor was identified in a human donor with melanoma. J is TRBJ2-5 and V is TRBV5-1, with D maybe TRBD1 (6 bases). As DNA, the CDR3 is TGCGCCAGCAGCTTGGTAACAGGGTCAATAGAGACCCAGTACTTC. It yields the protein CASSLVTGSIETQYF.